These 24 T cell receptor beta chains were sequenced from one sample in a study of Ad26.COV2.S vaccination and SARS-CoV-2 variants. Produced via immunoSEQ multiplex PCR; TCRdb's table is partial and in-frame only. In the table there are about 480,000 clones, about 83% of which are singletons. This sample's treatment: about 20 received Ad26.COV2.S at low or high dose, single or two shots; 5 received placebo; per-sample allocation not given. Each sample was drawn 63 days after the first injection (of vaccine or placebo). Source: peripheral blood, taken in a trial of Ad26.COV2.S vaccine versus placebo. The receptor source for this set is a person between 18 and 59 years old who received the Ad26.COV2.S COVID-19 vaccine or a placebo.

The chain carries TRBV30 and TRBJ2-3, with TRBD1 identical over 9 bases. Trimming at V came to 1 base and at J to 1 base, leaving 3 bases not matched to a gene. Looked up from germline, CDR1 is GTSNPN and CDR2 is SVGIG (reference sequence). The CDR3 has 15 amino acids. CDR3 nucleotides: TGTGCCTGGAGTGATCGGGACAGGGGCACAGATACGCAGTATTTT. Protein: CAWSDRDRGTDTQYF.

This sequence joins TRBV5-4 and TRBJ2-5; tentatively, D is TRBD1 (5 bases). From germline, CDR1 is SGHNT and CDR2 YYREEE (reference sequence). V was trimmed by 0 bases and J by 3 bases, leaving 6 bases between them. The CDR3 contains 13 residues. CDR3 nucleotide sequence: TGTGCCAGCAGCTTGGTCAGGGAAGAGACCCAGTACTTC. This sequence encodes CASSLVREETQYF.

The chain is built from TRBV10-3 and TRBJ2-1; TRBD2 aligns across 10 bases. The CDR3 has 16 amino acids. The V gene's germline CDR1 is ENHRY and CDR2 SYGVKD. The trim removed 3 bases at V and 7 bases at J, leaving 9 bases unmatched. The chain's CDR3 is CAISEPSSGSRNEQFF. DNA of the CDR3: TGTGCCATCAGTGAACCTTCTAGCGGGAGTAGAAATGAGCAGTTCTTC.

The chain joins TRBV28 to TRBJ2-1; D tentatively fits TRBD1 or TRBD2 (6 bases each). Germline-derived CDR1 and CDR2 are MDHEN and SYDVKM. Trimming stripped 6 bases from V and 5 bases from J, with 11 bases between. This CDR3 spans 13 amino acids. CDR3 nucleotide sequence: TGTGCCAGCAGGAAGGGGGGAAACAATGAGCAGTTCTTC. Encoded protein: CASRKGGNNEQFF.

This chain connects TRBV28 to TRBJ2-7; D unresolved. Per germline, CDR1 MDHEN and CDR2 SYDVKM. This CDR3 has 17 residues. Trimming took 2 bases from V and 3 from J, leaving 20 bases between them. CDR3 region: CASSLGPTTSRYYEQYF. CDR3 in DNA: TGTGCCAGCAGTTTAGGTCCCACGACCTCTCGATACTACGAGCAGTACTTC.

The chain links TRBV4-2 to TRBJ2-4, with 7 nucleotides matching TRBD1. With V trimmed by 6 bases and J by 6 bases, 8 bases remained unmatched. The CDR3 runs to 14 residues. Germline assignment: CDR1 LGHNA and CDR2 YNFKEQ. The CDR3 nucleotides read TGTGCCAGCAGTCCAAGACAGGGATTAAACATTCAGTACTTC. This sequence encodes CASSPRQGLNIQYF.

This chain uses TRBV28 with TRBJ2-5, with 9 bases aligning to TRBD1. Trimming cost V 2 bases and J 5 bases; bases outside gene matches: 15. The germline V gene encodes CDR1 MDHEN and CDR2 SYDVKM. This CDR3 spans 18 amino acids. The CDR3 nucleotides read TGTGCCAGCAGTTTACGTCCCACGATACAGGGGGCGCGTGAGACCCAGTACTTC. Amino acids: CASSLRPTIQGARETQYF.

V usage is TRBV6-2 or TRBV6-3 and J usage is TRBJ1-1; D possibly corresponds to TRBD1 (5 bases). Trimming stripped 7 bases from V and 5 bases from J, with 17 bases between. The CDR3 has 14 residues. Germline V gene data show CDR1 as MNHEY and CDR2 as SVGEGT. In nucleotides, the CDR3 is TGTGCCAGCACCCCGGAGATACGGGGGACTGAAGCTTTCTTT. Translation gives CASTPEIRGTEAFF.

The chain carries TRBV7-9 and TRBJ2-1, with 14 bases matching TRBD2. The CDR3 spans 15 residues. Unmatched junction bases numbered 5, after V lost 5 bases and J lost 8 bases. Germline CDR1 SEHNR, CDR2 FQNEAQ (reference sequence). The CDR3 DNA follows: TGTGCCAGCAGCCCGGGACTAGCGGGAGAAGATGAGCAGTTCTTC. Protein sequence: CASSPGLAGEDEQFF.

The chain combines TRBV29-1 with TRBJ2-6; 8 bases agree with TRBD1. This CDR3 spans 18 amino acids. Trimming removed 1 base from V and 1 base from J; junction bases left unmatched: 9. CDR1 is SQVTM, CDR2 ANQGSEA, per germline. DNA of the CDR3: TGCAGCGTTGAAGGCCCGGGACAGGAACTATCTGGGGCCAACGTCCTGACTTTC. This codes for CSVEGPGQELSGANVLTF.

The chain carries TRBV28 and TRBJ2-3; 9 nucleotides line up with TRBD2. This CDR3 region has 15 residues. J lost 2 bases, V lost 3 bases, and 3 bases had no gene match. CDR1 is MDHEN and CDR2 is SYDVKM in the germline V gene. This CDR3 reads CASSLGGRVTDTQYF. The CDR3 DNA follows: TGTGCCAGCAGTTTGGGCGGGAGGGTCACAGATACGCAGTATTTT. Drawing the rest from reference TRBV28 and TRBJ2-3, the complete variable domain is DVKVTQSSRYLVKRTGEKVFLECVQDMDHENMFWYRQDPGLGLRLIYFSYDVKMKEKGDIPEGYSVSREKKERFSLILESASTNQTSMYLCASSLGGRVTDTQYFGPGTRLTVL.

The chain recombines TRBV5-1 with TRBJ2-1; 14 bases map to TRBD2. The CDR3 length is 15 residues. The junction had 4 bases not matched to a gene; V was cut back by 3 bases and J by 8 bases. CDR1 and CDR2 (germline): SGHRS, YFSETQ. The CDR3: CASSSGTSGSDEQFF. The DNA for the CDR3 is TGCGCCAGCAGCTCCGGGACTAGCGGGAGCGATGAGCAGTTCTTC.

The chain recombines TRBV7-9 with TRBJ1-4, with unresolved D. The ends were cut back, 2 bases at V and 4 bases at J, with 5 bases in the middle. In germline, CDR1 is SEHNR, CDR2 FQNEAQ (reference sequence). The CDR3 is 13 amino acids. The CDR3 nucleotides are TGTGCCAGCAGCTTACCTAGTAATGAAAAACTGTTTTTT. It translates to CASSLPSNEKLFF. Together with reference TRBV7-9 and TRBJ1-4, the CDR3 gives the full variable domain: DTGVSQNPRHKITKRGQNVTFRCDPISEHNRLYWYRQTLGQGPEFLTYFQNEAQLEKSRLLSDRFSAERPKGSFSTLEIQRTEQGDSAMYLCASSLPSNEKLFFGSGTQLSVL.

The chain links TRBV5-4 to TRBJ1-3; perhaps TRBD1 as D (6 bases). CDR1 and CDR2 from the germline V gene are SGHNT and YYREEE (reference sequence). V gave up 1 base and J gave up 5 bases, with 7 bases separating them. CDR3 size: 13 residues. The CDR3 DNA sequence: TGTGCCAGCAGCTTGACAGGGAGAAACACCATATATTTT. Translated, it gives CASSLTGRNTIYF.

The genes are TRBV15 and TRBJ2-1; possibly TRBD2 for D (5 bases). CDR3 length: 12 amino acids. Per germline, CDR1 LNHNV and CDR2 YYDKDF (reference sequence). V was clipped by 0 bases and J by 15 bases, with 12 bases between them. The CDR3 sequence: CATSRDLAIRFF. The CDR3 region has the DNA TGTGCCACCAGCAGAGATCTAGCTATTCGGTTCTTC.

The CDR3 loop is CSVLLAGVGEQYF. The CDR3 coding sequence is TGCAGCGTGTTACTAGCGGGAGTTGGAGAGCAGTACTTC. The J gene is TRBJ2-7, the V gene TRBV29-1; TRBD2 agrees at 11 bases. V trimming: 6 bases; J trimming: 7 bases; junction bases outside the gene matches: 8. Germline CDR1 SQVTM, CDR2 ANQGSEA. The CDR3 contains 13 residues.

The chain links TRBV19 to TRBJ2-3, with a weak D call TRBD1 (6 bases). V lost 5 bases and J lost 6, with 18 bases in between. CDR1 is LNHDA, CDR2 SQIVND, per germline (reference sequence). The CDR3 length is 15 residues. The CDR3 region is CASSSQARGFDTQYF. The CDR3 DNA reads TGTGCCAGTAGTTCCCAGGCAAGGGGGTTTGATACGCAGTATTTT.

The chain carries TRBV9 and TRBJ2-1; D perhaps matches TRBD2 (5 bases). V shed 0 bases and J shed 12 bases, with 13 bases lying between them. The CDR3 loop spans 13 amino acids. Germline lookup yields CDR1 SGDLS and CDR2 YYNGEE. This chain's CDR3 is CASSVGSGLRQFF. In nucleotides, the CDR3 is TGTGCCAGCAGCGTAGGGAGCGGCCTAAGGCAGTTCTTC. Full variable domain (missing parts from reference TRBV9 and TRBJ2-1): DSGVTQTPKHLITATGQRVTLRCSPRSGDLSVYWYQQSLDQGLQFLIQYYNGEERAKGNILERFSAQQFPDLHSELNLSSLELGDSALYFCASSVGSGLRQFFGPGTRLTVL.

V gene TRBV7-2 combines with J gene TRBJ2-7; weak D call: TRBD2 (5 bases). The CDR3 is made up of 14 amino acids. Looked up from germline, CDR1 is SGHTA and CDR2 is FQGNSA. V dropped 7 bases and J dropped 6 bases, with 19 bases sitting between them. For the CDR3, the DNA is TGTGCCAGCAACCGCCGGGCGAGGGAGACCGAGCAGTACTTC. Encoded protein: CASNRRARETEQYF. Combining the CDR3 with reference TRBV7-2 and TRBJ2-7 gives the whole variable domain GAGVSQSPSNKVTEKGKDVELRCDPISGHTALYWYRQSLGQGLEFLIYFQGNSAPDKSGLPSDRFSAERTGGSVSTLTIQRTQQEDSAVYLCASNRRARETEQYFGPGTRLTVT.

J is TRBJ1-1 and V is TRBV7-9, with a possible D match to TRBD1 (5 bases). V dropped 1 base and J dropped 3 bases, with 12 bases sitting between them. The CDR3 sequence is 15 residues long. Germline CDR1 is SEHNR and CDR2 is FQNEAQ (reference sequence). The CDR3 DNA is TGTGCCAGCAGCTTAGGGGCCTCGGGGGACACTGAAGCTTTCTTT. Protein sequence: CASSLGASGDTEAFF.

The rearrangement links TRBV4-2 to TRBJ1-1, with a weak D call TRBD1 (6 bases). The germline CDR1 and CDR2 sequences are LGHNA and YNFKEQ. The CDR3 sequence is 14 residues long. V lost 3 bases and J 5 bases, leaving 13 bases between the germline ends. The CDR3 spells CASSQEGGATEAFF. The CDR3 region has the DNA TGTGCCAGCAGCCAGGAGGGGGGCGCGACTGAAGCTTTCTTT.

The chain is built from TRBV27 and TRBJ1-1; 7 bases match TRBD1. Germline V gene lookup returns CDR1 MNHEY and CDR2 SMNVEV (reference sequence). The CDR3 is 15 residues long. The J segment lost 5 bases and the V segment lost 7 bases, leaving 13 bases of the junction unmatched. CDR3: CASILKTGARTEAFF. Written as DNA, the CDR3 is TGTGCCAGCATTCTTAAAACAGGGGCACGGACTGAAGCTTTCTTT.

The V and J genes are TRBV28 and TRBJ2-1; 13 bases align to TRBD2. The CDR3 contains 19 residues. V shed 9 bases, J shed 1 base, and the junction held 15 bases outside the gene matches. From germline, CDR1 is MDHEN and CDR2 SYDVKM. For the CDR3, the DNA is TGTGCCAGAGAGATCTGGACTAGCGGGAGACCCGGGTCCTACAATGAGCAGTTCTTC. It codes for CAREIWTSGRPGSYNEQFF.

V and J are TRBV21-1 and TRBJ2-5; no DNA check was done on the table's D call, TRBD1. TRBV21-1 is a pseudogene segment. The CDR3 extends over 12 amino acids. This CDR3 reads CPRQGGGETQYF. As DNA, the CDR3 is TGTCCCCGACAGGGGGGGGGAGAGACCCAGTACTTC.